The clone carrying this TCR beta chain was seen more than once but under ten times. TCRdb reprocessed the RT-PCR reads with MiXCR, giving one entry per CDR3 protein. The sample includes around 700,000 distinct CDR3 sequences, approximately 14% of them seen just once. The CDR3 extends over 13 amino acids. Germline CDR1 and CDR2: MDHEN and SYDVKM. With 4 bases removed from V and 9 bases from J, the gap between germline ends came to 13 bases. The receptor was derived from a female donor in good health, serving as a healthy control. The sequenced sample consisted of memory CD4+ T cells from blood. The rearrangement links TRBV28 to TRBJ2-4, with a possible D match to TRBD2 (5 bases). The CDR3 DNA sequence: TGTGCCAGCAGTTCTCTAGCCCTGGGCATTCAGTACTTC. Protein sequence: CASSSLALGIQYF.